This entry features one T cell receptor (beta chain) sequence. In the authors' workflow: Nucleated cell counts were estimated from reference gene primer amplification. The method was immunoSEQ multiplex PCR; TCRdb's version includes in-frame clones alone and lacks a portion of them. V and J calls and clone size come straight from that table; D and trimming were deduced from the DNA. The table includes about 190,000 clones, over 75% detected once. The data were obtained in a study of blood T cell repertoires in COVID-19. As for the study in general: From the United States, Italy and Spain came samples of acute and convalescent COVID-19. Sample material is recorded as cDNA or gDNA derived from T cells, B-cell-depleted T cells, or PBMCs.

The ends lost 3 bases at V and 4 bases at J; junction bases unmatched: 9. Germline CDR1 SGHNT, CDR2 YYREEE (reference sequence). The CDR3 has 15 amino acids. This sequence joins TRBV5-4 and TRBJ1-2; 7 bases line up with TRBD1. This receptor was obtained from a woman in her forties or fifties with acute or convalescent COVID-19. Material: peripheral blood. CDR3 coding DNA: TGTGCCAGCAGCTCTACAGGGGCCGAGGGCTATGGCTACACCTTC. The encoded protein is CASSSTGAEGYGYTF.